The 28 T cell receptor beta chains presented below share a single source sample, sequenced in a study of blood T cell repertoires in COVID-19. The table came from immunoSEQ multiplex PCR; TCRdb's copy has only in-frame clones and leaves some out. Here the sample spans under 250,000 clones, around 92% being singletons. The source material was PBMCs or T cells enriched from blood (not recorded which). The source is a woman aged 25 to 39 with acute COVID-19.

Regarding this clone: Germline and junction disagree at one end, which may indicate a read error. This chain connects TRBV4-1 to TRBJ1-4; D gene ambiguous. Germline-derived CDR1 and CDR2 are MGHRA and YSYEKL. CDR3 length equals 14 residues. The CDR3: CASSSSGTHEKLFF. CDR3 coding DNA: TGCGCCAGCAGCTCCAGCGGAACTCATGAAAAACTGTTTTTT.

J is TRBJ2-7 and V is TRBV9; 9 bases are a match to TRBD1. CDR3 length: 16 amino acids. The germline V gene encodes CDR1 SGDLS and CDR2 YYNGEE. Trimming cost V 4 bases and J 5 bases; bases outside gene matches: 13. CDR3 nucleotides: TGTGCCAGCAGCCCCCGGAGGGACAGGGCTCCCCACGAGCAGTACTTC. The encoded protein is CASSPRRDRAPHEQYF.

The chain carries TRBV4-3 and TRBJ2-7; TRBD2 matches at 7 bases. This CDR3 spans 15 amino acids. CDR1 LGHNA and CDR2 YSLEER come from the germline V gene. The V segment lost 3 bases and the J segment 4 bases; nucleotides outside the gene matches: 9. The CDR3 region is CASSHYGTGGYEQYF. The CDR3 DNA reads as TGCGCCAGCAGCCATTATGGAACGGGGGGATACGAGCAGTACTTC.

This clone was counted a single time. V usage is TRBV27 and J usage is TRBJ2-2, with D possibly being TRBD1 (5 bases). The CDR3 is 14 amino acids. The germline V gene has CDR1 MNHEY and CDR2 SMNVEV (reference sequence). The V end was cut by 6 bases, the J end by 3 bases, with 11 bases between. The DNA for the CDR3 is TGTGCCAGCAGCTTTCTCAGGGACACCGGGGAGCTGTTTTTT. Its protein product is CASSFLRDTGELFF.

The gene calls are TRBV5-5 and TRBJ1-5; TRBD1 agrees at 7 bases. The V gene end was trimmed by 4 bases and the J gene end by 6 bases; junction bases not matched to a gene: 7. This CDR3 has 14 amino acids. Germline V gene lookup returns CDR1 SGHKS and CDR2 YYEKEE (reference sequence). CDR3 in amino acids: CASSTRGTLQPQHF. In DNA form, the CDR3 reads TGTGCCAGCAGCACCAGGGGGACCCTTCAGCCCCAGCATTTT.

This clone is a singleton in its sample. This chain joins TRBV6-5 and TRBJ1-5, with a possible D match to TRBD1 (5 bases). Trimming cost V 2 bases and J 7 bases, with 12 bases left between them. The CDR3 totals 14 residues. Germline lookup yields CDR1 MNHEY and CDR2 SVGAGI. For the CDR3, the DNA is TGTGCCAGCAGTTACAACCAGGGAGGGCAGCCCCAGCATTTT. Amino acid sequence: CASSYNQGGQPQHF.

A word on this clone: Other DNA sequences from this sample encode an identical CDR3 as well. The gene calls are TRBV3-1 (or the pseudogene TRBV3-2) and TRBJ2-1; 7 bases fit TRBD1. Trimming took 1 base from V and 4 from J; bases not matched to a gene: 4. CDR3 length equals 15 residues. Germline V gene sequence: CDR1 LGHDT, CDR2 YNNKEL (reference sequence). DNA of the CDR3: TGTGCCAGCAGCCAAGGACAGGGTCCTTACAATGAGCAGTTCTTC. It yields the protein CASSQGQGPYNEQFF.

This clone showed up just once. V usage is TRBV5-1 and J usage is TRBJ2-1, with TRBD2 identical over 8 bases. Trimming removed 1 base from V and 2 bases from J; junction bases left unmatched: 5. Germline loops: CDR1 SGHRS, CDR2 YFSETQ. The CDR3 totals 16 residues. This CDR3 is CASSLRGGQTYNEQFF. The CDR3, as DNA: TGCGCCAGCAGCTTGCGGGGGGGACAAACCTACAATGAGCAGTTCTTC.

This chain connects TRBV11-2 to TRBJ1-4; possible D gene TRBD1, 6 bases. CDR3 length equals 15 residues. V gave up 6 bases and J gave up 0 bases, with 11 bases separating them. The germline V gene encodes CDR1 SGHAT and CDR2 FQNNGV. CDR3 residues: CASRYTGSTNEKLFF. The CDR3 DNA reads as TGTGCCAGCAGGTATACAGGGTCAACTAATGAAAAACTGTTTTTT.

The rearrangement joins TRBV10-3 to TRBJ1-1; no definite D call. CDR3 size: 13 residues. From germline, CDR1 is ENHRY and CDR2 SYGVKD. Deletions cut 0 bases from V and 4 bases from J, with 6 bases between. DNA of the CDR3: TGTGCCATCAGTGAGTCAAGGAGCACTGAAGCTTTCTTT. Its protein is CAISESRSTEAFF.

This clone was recorded once. The rearrangement uses TRBV6-5 and TRBJ1-2, with TRBD1 as a possible D gene (6 bases). V lost 7 bases, J lost 4 bases, and 13 bases lay in between. Germline values: CDR1 MNHEY, CDR2 SVGAGI. The CDR3 covers 13 residues. Here the CDR3 DNA reads TGTGCCAGCACCATACAGGGCATCTATGGCTACACCTTC. Its translation: CASTIQGIYGYTF.

The chain links TRBV6-5 to TRBJ2-7; D may be TRBD1 (5 bases). Per the germline V gene, CDR1 is MNHEY and CDR2 is SVGAGI. Trimming cost V 2 bases and J 4 bases, with 12 bases left between them. This CDR3 has 14 amino acids. The chain's CDR3 is CASSYTGRKYEQYF. Here the CDR3 DNA reads TGTGCCAGCAGTTACACAGGACGAAAATACGAGCAGTACTTC.

The chain recombines TRBV5-5 with TRBJ1-1; 7 bases line up with TRBD1. The CDR3 covers 19 residues. The junction had 20 bases not matched to a gene; V was cut back by 4 bases and J by 2 bases. Germline CDR1 reads SGHKS; CDR2 reads YYEKEE (reference sequence). The CDR3, as DNA: TGTGCCAGCAGCCTGACCCCTAAGGGGGCTTCCTCTTTTAACACTGAAGCTTTCTTT. Translation: CASSLTPKGASSFNTEAFF.

This sequence joins TRBV2 and TRBJ2-7, with 10 bases identical to TRBD2. Germline CDR1 and CDR2: SNHLY and FYNNEI. V gave up 7 bases and J gave up 2 bases; unmatched junction bases: 14. CDR3 length: 17 residues. The CDR3: CASIRVAGGPTTYEQYF. The DNA for the CDR3 is TGTGCCAGCATAAGAGTAGCGGGGGGCCCCACGACCTACGAGCAGTACTTC.

This clone was recorded a few times. The chain uses TRBV30 and TRBJ1-3; perhaps TRBD1 as D (5 bases). V lost 1 base to trimming and J lost 0 bases, with 13 bases between them. The CDR3 length is 16 residues. In germline, CDR1 is GTSNPN, CDR2 SVGIG (reference sequence). The chain's CDR3 is CAWSAVDRSSGNTIYF. CDR3 coding DNA: TGTGCCTGGAGTGCGGTTGACAGAAGCTCTGGAAACACCATATATTTT.

In this sample, this clone turned up a few times. V gene TRBV9 combines with J gene TRBJ2-7, with no clear D. The germline V gene encodes CDR1 SGDLS and CDR2 YYNGEE. The ends were cut back, 0 bases at V and 6 bases at J, with 7 bases in the middle. The CDR3 contains 12 residues. The CDR3 sequence is CASSVAGSEQYF. In nucleotides, the CDR3 is TGTGCCAGCAGCGTAGCAGGTTCCGAGCAGTACTTC.

The chain is built from TRBV19 and TRBJ2-1; 9 nucleotides align to TRBD2. The germline CDR1 and CDR2 sequences are LNHDA and SQIVND (reference sequence). Trimming removed 3 bases from V and 6 bases from J; junction bases left unmatched: 0. The CDR3 sequence is 13 residues long. CDR3 bases: TGTGCCAGTAGTATGACTAGCGGCAATGAGCAGTTCTTC. The encoded protein is CASSMTSGNEQFF.

Only a few counts were recorded for this clone. The sample holds other DNA sequences that translate to the same CDR3. The CDR3 DNA sequence: TGTGCCAGCAGCCAAGATAGAGAGACCCAGTACTTC. This codes for CASSQDRETQYF. The chain carries TRBV3-1 (or the pseudogene TRBV3-2) and TRBJ2-5; D is uncertain. Germline loops: CDR1 LGHDT, CDR2 YNNKEL (reference sequence). The CDR3 loop spans 12 amino acids. Trimming removed 0 bases at V and 4 bases at J, with 3 bases between.

This chain connects TRBV5-5 to TRBJ2-3; 10 nucleotides line up with TRBD2. Germline V CDR1 and CDR2: SGHKS, YYEKEE (reference sequence). V lost 1 base, J lost 1 base, and 3 bases stayed unmatched. The CDR3 is 16 residues long. The CDR3 spells CASSLWLAGGTDTQYF. CDR3 nucleotide sequence: TGTGCCAGCAGCTTGTGGCTAGCGGGGGGCACAGATACGCAGTATTTT.

This clone was observed a single time. The V gene is TRBV7-3, the J gene TRBJ2-3; D is uncertain. The V end was cut by 4 bases, the J end by 2 bases, with 7 bases between. CDR3 size: 13 residues. From germline, CDR1 is SGHTA and CDR2 FQGTGA. For the CDR3, the DNA is TGTGCCAGCAGCTCCCAGTACACAGATACGCAGTATTTT. This gives the protein CASSSQYTDTQYF.

This chain links TRBV2 with TRBJ1-5; no reliable D call. The CDR3 has 13 amino acids. The V gene's germline CDR1 is SNHLY and CDR2 FYNNEI. Deletions cut 5 bases from V and 1 base from J, with 6 bases between. The DNA of the CDR3 is TGTGCCAGCAGTCTAGGCAGCAATCAGCCCCAGCATTTT. This gives the protein CASSLGSNQPQHF.

The V gene is TRBV10-3, the J gene TRBJ2-3; perhaps TRBD1 as D (5 bases). The CDR3 covers 12 residues. Trimming removed 6 bases at V and 1 base at J, with 5 bases between. Germline-derived CDR1 and CDR2 are ENHRY and SYGVKD. Here the CDR3 reads CAIRGGTDTQYF. CDR3 DNA: TGTGCCATCAGAGGGGGCACAGATACGCAGTATTTT.

This clone was counted once. This chain joins TRBV30 and TRBJ2-3; D remains ambiguous. The CDR3 runs to 14 residues. The V end lost 3 bases, the J end lost 0 bases, and 10 bases lay between the germline ends. Germline assignment: CDR1 GTSNPN and CDR2 SVGIG (reference sequence). The CDR3 DNA reads TGTGCCTGGAGCGCGGCGGCTAGCACAGATACGCAGTATTTT. This encodes CAWSAAASTDTQYF.

The chain has TRBV5-1 and TRBJ1-1, with 7 nucleotides matching TRBD1. The CDR3 runs to 11 residues. With V trimmed by 6 bases and J by 8 bases, 4 bases remained unmatched. Germline CDR1 SGHRS, CDR2 YFSETQ. The CDR3 spells CASKTGPEAFF. As DNA, the CDR3 is TGCGCCAGCAAGACAGGGCCGGAAGCTTTCTTT.

J is TRBJ1-2 and V is TRBV6-5, with TRBD1 identical over 7 bases. Germline-derived CDR1 and CDR2 are MNHEY and SVGAGI. The CDR3 has 11 residues. Unmatched junction bases numbered 7, after V lost 10 bases and J lost 8 bases. The CDR3, as DNA: TGTGCCACCAGGGGGGGTAAAGGCTACACCTTC. Its translation: CATRGGKGYTF.

This chain connects TRBV9 to TRBJ1-5; D possibly corresponds to TRBD1 (6 bases). Germline V lookup: CDR1 SGDLS, CDR2 YYNGEE. The CDR3 has 14 residues. Deletions cut 3 bases from V and 7 bases from J, with 14 bases between. DNA of the CDR3: TGTGCCAGCAGCGAACAGGGTATCGGCCAGCCCCAGCATTTT. Protein: CASSEQGIGQPQHF.

This sequence joins TRBV2 and TRBJ2-5; 8 bases line up with TRBD1. Germline loops: CDR1 SNHLY, CDR2 FYNNEI. The V segment lost 8 bases and the J segment 5 bases; nucleotides outside the gene matches: 13. This CDR3 spans 15 amino acids. The CDR3 loop is CASFSSRGLWETQYF. DNA for the CDR3: TGTGCCAGCTTCTCCAGCAGGGGGCTATGGGAGACCCAGTACTTC.

The J gene is TRBJ1-2, the V gene TRBV28; D ambiguous. CDR3 length: 19 amino acids. Germline V lookup: CDR1 MDHEN, CDR2 SYDVKM. V was shortened by 1 base and J by 1 base, with 22 bases between the two germline ends. The chain's CDR3 is CASSLFFARAAVGNYGYTF. DNA for the CDR3: TGTGCCAGCAGTTTATTCTTCGCGAGGGCAGCTGTAGGTAACTATGGCTACACCTTC.